The rows below give T cell receptor beta chains drawn from one sample of a study of Tregs in tolerant kidney transplant recipients. TCRdb's table, derived via immunoSEQ multiplex PCR, lists solely in-frame clones and lacks some. The sample lists 85,000 to 90,000 clones, around 94% occurring once. The sequencing sample was made of CD8+ T cells from blood. These receptors originate from a human donor in good health. The CDR3 runs from the conserved cysteine through the conserved F or W. A D gene is named only where the DNA matches it firmly. For some rows the clone size is stated as once, few or many, or as a class when expanded; others skip it.

TRBD1,-,TRBJ1-5,TRBV7-6,CASSSGTARSNQPQHF,TGTGCCAGCAGCTCAGGGACAGCTCGCTCCAATCAGCCCCAGCATTTT
-,-,TRBJ2-5,TRBV27,CASSPLPGETQYF,TGTGCCAGCAGTCCCCTGCCGGGGGAGACCCAGTACTTC
-,once,TRBJ2-3,TRBV7-2,CAAGQHSTDTQYF,TGTGCGGCCGGGCAACATAGCACAGATACGCAGTATTTT
-,-,TRBJ2-1,TRBV9,CASSLIEREQFF,TGTGCCAGCAGCCTTATCGAGAGGGAGCAGTTCTTC
-,-,TRBJ1-4,TRBV5-6,CASSTPDTNEKLFF,TGTGCCAGCAGCACTCCAGACACTAATGAAAAACTGTTTTTT
TRBD1,-,TRBJ1-2,TRBV4-1,CASSQDPTGGYGYTF,TGCGCCAGCAGCCAAGACCCGACAGGGGGCTATGGCTACACCTTC
-,-,TRBJ2-7,TRBV5-1,CASSYRAGSYEQYF,TGCGCCAGCAGCTACCGGGCCGGATCCTACGAGCAGTACTTC
TRBD2,-,TRBJ2-5,TRBV7-7,CASSFGGQETQYF,TGTGCTAGCAGCTTCGGGGGGCAAGAGACCCAGTACTTC
-,-,TRBJ1-2,TRBV27,CASSLGPGGSGGYTF,TGTGCCAGCAGTTTGGGTCCGGGGGGGTCAGGTGGCTACACCTTC
-,-,TRBJ1-1,TRBV15,CATSRVKGGTEAFF,TGTGCCACCAGCAGGGTCAAGGGGGGCACTGAAGCTTTCTTT
-,-,TRBJ2-1,TRBV6-4,CASSPRGGGEQFF,TGTGCCAGCAGCCCACGGGGCGGGGGCGAGCAGTTCTTC
-,medium-sized,TRBJ2-2,TRBV19,CASSMPRGHGAGELFF,TGTGCCAGTAGTATGCCTCGGGGACACGGGGCCGGGGAGCTGTTTTTT
TRBD2,-,TRBJ2-5,TRBV2,CASSAPSGRDRETQYF,TGTGCCAGCAGTGCGCCTAGCGGGAGGGATCGGGAGACCCAGTACTTC
-,-,TRBJ2-2,TRBV10-2,CASSETAPGELFF,TGCGCCAGCAGTGAGACAGCCCCCGGGGAGCTGTTTTTT
-,-,TRBJ2-5,TRBV7-9,CASSPSEVRGETQYF,TGTGCCAGCAGCCCCTCTGAGGTGCGGGGAGAGACCCAGTACTTC
TRBD2,-,TRBJ2-7,TRBV9,CASSVGRLAGFHEQYF,TGTGCCAGCAGCGTAGGTCGGCTAGCGGGTTTCCACGAGCAGTACTTC
-,-,TRBJ2-7,TRBV2,CASRTTERYEQYF,TGTGCCAGCAGAACGACAGAGCGTTACGAGCAGTACTTC